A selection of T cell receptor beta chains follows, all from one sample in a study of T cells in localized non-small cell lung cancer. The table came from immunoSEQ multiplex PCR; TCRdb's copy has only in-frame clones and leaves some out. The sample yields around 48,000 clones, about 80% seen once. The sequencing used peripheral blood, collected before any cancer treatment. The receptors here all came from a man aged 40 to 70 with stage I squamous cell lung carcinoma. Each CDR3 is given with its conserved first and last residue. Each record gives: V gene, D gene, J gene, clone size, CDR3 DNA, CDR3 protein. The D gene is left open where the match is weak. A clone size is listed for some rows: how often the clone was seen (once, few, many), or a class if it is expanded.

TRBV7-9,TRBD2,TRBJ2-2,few,TGTGCCAGCAGCTTCTCGGGGAGGGCCTCGAACACCGGGGAGCTGTTTTTT,CASSFSGRASNTGELFF
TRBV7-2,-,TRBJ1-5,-,TGTGCCAGCAGCTTAAAATTTAGCAGCAATCAGCCCCAGCATTTT,CASSLKFSSNQPQHF
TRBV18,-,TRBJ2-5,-,TGTGCCAGCTCACCACGGTGGGGCCAAGGGGAGACCCAGTACTTC,CASSPRWGQGETQYF
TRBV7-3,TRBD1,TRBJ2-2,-,TGTGCCAGCAGCTTACAGGGGGCTAACACCGGGGAGCTGTTTTTT,CASSLQGANTGELFF
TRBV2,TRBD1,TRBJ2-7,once,TGTGCCAGCAGAGGACCCGGGACAGGGGACTACGAGCAGTACTTC,CASRGPGTGDYEQYF
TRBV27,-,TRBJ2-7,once,TGTGCCAGCAGTTTATCCGGGGGCGGGTACGAGCAGTACTTC,CASSLSGGGYEQYF
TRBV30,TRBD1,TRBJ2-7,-,TGTGCCTGGCGGGGACAGTTCCAAGAGCAGTACTTC,CAWRGQFQEQYF
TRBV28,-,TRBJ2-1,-,TGTGCCAGCAGTGGATTGGGGGCGGGGGCCTACAATGAGCAGTTCTTC,CASSGLGAGAYNEQFF
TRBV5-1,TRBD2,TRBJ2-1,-,TGCGCCAGCAGCTTGGCAGGTGGGGGGGTCTACAATGAGCAGTTCTTC,CASSLAGGGVYNEQFF
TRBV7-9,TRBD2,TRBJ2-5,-,TGTGCCAGCAGCGCTAGCGGGGGGTCAAGGGGGGAGACCCAGTACTTC,CASSASGGSRGETQYF